These T cell receptor beta chains were read from a single sample in a study of response to subunit inactivated influenza vaccine. Each CDR3 protein gets one entry after TCRdb re-called the RT-PCR reads with MiXCR. This table holds some 190,000 distinct CDR3 sequences, around an eighth found once. The input for sequencing was CD8+ T cells sorted from PBMCs, taken more than 4 days after vaccination. The receptor set was obtained from a man aged 50-59 years who received an inactivated influenza vaccine. Both conserved end residues are part of each CDR3. D genes are given only for firm matches. Only part of the rows carry a size: once, few, many, or a class if the clone is expanded.

CDR3aa: CSARDRGRTFYYEQYF
CDR3nt: TGCAGTGCTAGAGATCGGGGCCGGACCTTCTACTACGAGCAGTACTTC
j_gene: TRBJ2-7
v_gene: TRBV20-1
d_gene: .
abundance: few

CDR3aa: CASSGSEQFF
CDR3nt: TGCGCCAGCAGTGGCTCTGAGCAGTTCTTC
j_gene: TRBJ2-1
v_gene: TRBV5-1
d_gene: .
abundance: few

CDR3aa: CSARGVEFRETQYF
CDR3nt: TGCAGTGCTAGAGGGGTGGAGTTTCGGGAGACCCAGTACTTC
j_gene: TRBJ2-5
v_gene: TRBV20-1
d_gene: .
abundance: few

CDR3aa: CASSYMVSGANVLTF
CDR3nt: TGTGCCAGCAGTTACATGGTCTCTGGGGCCAACGTCCTGACTTTC
j_gene: TRBJ2-6
v_gene: TRBV6-2/TRBV6-3
d_gene: .
abundance: few

CDR3aa: CASSNRDLRYNEQFF
CDR3nt: TGTGCCAGCAGCAACCGGGACTTACGGTACAATGAGCAGTTCTTC
j_gene: TRBJ2-1
v_gene: TRBV7-9
d_gene: .
abundance: .

CDR3aa: CASTTSGRANNEQFF
CDR3nt: TGTGCCAGTACCACCAGCGGGAGGGCCAACAATGAGCAGTTCTTC
j_gene: TRBJ2-1
v_gene: TRBV19
d_gene: TRBD2
abundance: .

CDR3aa: CSVRQGATYEQYF
CDR3nt: TGCAGCGTACGACAGGGGGCTACCTACGAGCAGTACTTC
j_gene: TRBJ2-7
v_gene: TRBV29-1
d_gene: TRBD1
abundance: few

CDR3aa: CASSRGGMNTEAFF
CDR3nt: TGTGCCAGCAGCCGGGGGGGCATGAACACTGAAGCTTTCTTT
j_gene: TRBJ1-1
v_gene: TRBV6-1
d_gene: .
abundance: .

CDR3aa: CASSLGGPTLAGVSIDTQYF
CDR3nt: TGTGCCAGCAGCTTGGGGGGGCCGACGCTAGCGGGAGTGTCGATAGATACGCAGTATTTT
j_gene: TRBJ2-3
v_gene: TRBV5-6
d_gene: TRBD2
abundance: .

CDR3aa: CASSSMSGRTDTQYF
CDR3nt: TGTGCCAGCAGCTCGATGTCTGGGCGAACAGATACGCAGTATTTT
j_gene: TRBJ2-3
v_gene: TRBV7-9
d_gene: .
abundance: .

CDR3aa: CASSLNTEAFF
CDR3nt: TGTGCCAGCAGCTTAAACACTGAAGCTTTCTTT
j_gene: TRBJ1-1
v_gene: TRBV7-9
d_gene: .
abundance: many

CDR3aa: CASSRQGVSSGANVLTF
CDR3nt: TGTGCCAGCAGTAGACAGGGGGTTAGCTCTGGGGCCAACGTCCTGACTTTC
j_gene: TRBJ2-6
v_gene: TRBV27
d_gene: TRBD1
abundance: few

CDR3aa: CASSVDNPRLQGHEQFF
CDR3nt: TGTGCCAGCAGCGTAGACAATCCCCGCCTGCAGGGGCATGAGCAGTTCTTC
j_gene: TRBJ2-1
v_gene: TRBV9
d_gene: .
abundance: many

CDR3aa: CASSLIEAGSSYNEQFF
CDR3nt: TGTGCCAGCAGCTTGATAGAAGCGGGGAGCTCCTACAATGAGCAGTTCTTC
j_gene: TRBJ2-1
v_gene: TRBV7-8
d_gene: TRBD2
abundance: few